This T cell receptor beta chain was found in a study of technical replicates of blood from a handful of donors. Germline assignment: CDR1 SGHAT and CDR2 FQDESV (reference sequence). V was clipped by 5 bases and J by 2 bases; unmatched bases: 7. CDR3 length: 15 residues. Clones were sequenced by immunoSEQ multiplex PCR, and TCRdb holds only the in-frame ones, with some missing. Among more than 90,000 clones listed, approximately 95% were seen once. The J gene is TRBJ2-3, the V gene TRBV11-1; 7 nucleotides agree with TRBD2. Sequences were obtained from T cells isolated from PBMCs. The clonotype was recovered from a human donor in good health. For the CDR3, the DNA is TGTGCCAGCAGCCCGAGCGGGGAGCTCACAGATACGCAGTATTTT. It yields the protein CASSPSGELTDTQYF.